The 26 T cell receptor beta chains presented below share a single source sample, sequenced in a study of T-cell memory formation after mild COVID-19. TCRdb reprocessed the 5' RACE reads with MiXCR, giving one entry per CDR3 protein. The profile shows about 340,000 distinct CDR3 sequences, about a sixth of them singletons. Material for sequencing was PBMCs or a T cell subset sorted from them (not recorded which). These receptors all stem from a man between 18 and 29 years old who had mild COVID-19 (a few samples of this study predate the infection). Cell type and time point are not known.

The chain recombines TRBV5-1 with TRBJ2-6; weak D call: TRBD1 (5 bases). CDR3 length equals 16 residues. The germline V and J ends were trimmed by 3 bases and 2 bases, with 12 bases remaining between them. From germline, CDR1 is SGHRS and CDR2 YFSETQ. Here the CDR3 reads CASSWTPGTGANVLTF. CDR3 nucleotides: TGCGCCAGCAGCTGGACCCCAGGGACTGGGGCCAACGTCCTGACTTTC.

Comments on this clonotype: One junction end does not reproduce the germline sequence, and a read error may be involved. This chain joins TRBV7-2 and TRBJ2-2; no clear D gene. This CDR3 is built from 14 residues. Germline-derived CDR1 and CDR2 are SGHTA and FQGNSA. The chain's CDR3 is CASSLGILTGELFF. In DNA form, the CDR3 reads TGTGCCAGCAGCTTAGGGATTTTAACCGGTGAGCTGTTTTTT.

The rearrangement uses TRBV6-2 or TRBV6-3 and TRBJ2-3; the match to TRBD2 covers 7 bases. CDR1 and CDR2 (germline): MNHEY, SVGEGT. V trimming: 6 bases; J trimming: 8 bases; junction bases outside the gene matches: 11. CDR3 length: 14 amino acids. The CDR3 spells CASRASGERGTQYF. In nucleotides, the CDR3 is TGTGCCAGCAGGGCCAGCGGGGAGCGGGGTACGCAGTATTTT.

This clonotype turned up a few times. This chain uses TRBV7-6 with TRBJ1-5, with D possibly matching TRBD1 (5 bases). Trimming cost V 4 bases and J 1 base, with 8 bases left between them. The CDR3 length is 14 residues. Germline-derived CDR1 and CDR2 are SGHVS and FNYEAQ. The CDR3 DNA sequence: TGTGCCAGCAGCTGGGGGGACAGCAATCAGCCCCAGCATTTT. This encodes CASSWGDSNQPQHF.

This clonotype showed up just a few times. V usage is TRBV25-1 and J usage is TRBJ1-3; D is undetermined. This CDR3 is built from 15 residues. The germline V and J ends were trimmed by 4 bases and 0 bases, with 10 bases remaining between them. In germline, CDR1 is MGHDK, CDR2 SYGVNS. DNA of the CDR3: TGTGCCAGCAGTGGGGCAGGAAGCTCTGGAAACACCATATATTTT. It yields the protein CASSGAGSSGNTIYF.

This clonotype was observed many times. The J gene is TRBJ2-7, the V gene TRBV4-1, with 10 positions matching TRBD1. This CDR3 region has 15 residues. From germline, CDR1 is MGHRA and CDR2 YSYEKL. V lost 8 bases, J lost 3 bases, and 10 bases stayed unmatched. The CDR3 nucleotides are TGCGCCAGCGGGGGACAGGGGAAACGCGGCTACGAGCAGTACTTC. The encoded protein is CASGGQGKRGYEQYF.

CDR3 in amino acids: CASSSGGGYQPQHF. CDR3 coding DNA: TGTGCCAGCAGTTCGGGCGGAGGGTATCAGCCCCAGCATTTT. The chain couples TRBV6-2 or TRBV6-3 to TRBJ1-5; D uncertain. CDR1 is MNHEY and CDR2 is SVGEGT in the germline V gene. The V and J ends lost 4 bases and 5 bases respectively, with 12 bases between them. This CDR3 contains 14 residues.

This chain uses TRBV5-1 with TRBJ2-7, with 7 bases lining up with TRBD2. Germline CDR1 reads SGHRS; CDR2 reads YFSETQ. This CDR3 spans 15 amino acids. V trimming: 0 bases; J trimming: 1 base; junction bases outside the gene matches: 4. CDR3 sequence (DNA): TGCGCCAGCAGCTTGGCGGGCGGGGGTTCCTACGAGCAGTACTTC. It codes for CASSLAGGGSYEQYF.

This clonotype was recorded a few times. J is TRBJ2-1 and V is TRBV6-5; D is tentatively TRBD1 or TRBD2 (5 bases each). The CDR3 is made up of 17 amino acids. Germline V gene sequence: CDR1 MNHEY, CDR2 SVGAGI. Trimming pared 4 bases from V and 4 bases from J, leaving 20 bases between. The CDR3: CASSSGLDSRLYNEQFF. The CDR3 nucleotides read TGTGCCAGCAGTTCAGGGCTGGACTCGAGGCTGTACAATGAGCAGTTCTTC.

This clonotype appeared a few times. This chain links TRBV7-9 with TRBJ2-1, with TRBD2 identical over 8 bases. The V gene's germline CDR1 is SEHNR and CDR2 FQNEAQ (reference sequence). Trimming cost V 2 bases and J 7 bases; bases outside gene matches: 7. CDR3 length: 15 amino acids. The CDR3 coding sequence is TGTGCCAGCAGCTTAAGCGGGGGCTTTGGGAATGAGCAGTTCTTC. This gives the protein CASSLSGGFGNEQFF.

This clonotype was seen ten or more times. The rearrangement uses TRBV5-1 and TRBJ1-2, with D possibly being TRBD1 (6 bases). Germline V lookup: CDR1 SGHRS, CDR2 YFSETQ. CDR3 length: 13 residues. Trimming pared 4 bases from V and 4 bases from J, leaving 11 bases between. The CDR3 coding sequence is TGCGCCAGCAGCCTCGGACAGATCTATGGCTACACCTTC. Its translation is CASSLGQIYGYTF.

This clonotype was seen more than once but under ten times. V usage is TRBV12-3 or TRBV12-4 and J usage is TRBJ2-1; 15 nucleotides agree with TRBD2. The CDR3 is made up of 16 amino acids. The V segment lost 5 bases and the J segment 5 bases; nucleotides outside the gene matches: 4. CDR3 protein: CASSPRTSGGDNEQFF. The DNA of the CDR3 is TGTGCCAGCAGTCCCAGGACTAGCGGGGGGGACAATGAGCAGTTCTTC.

In its sample, this clonotype was seen many times. J is TRBJ1-1 and V is TRBV4-2; D gene unclear. CDR3 length equals 13 residues. Trimming took 0 bases from V and 10 from J, leaving 12 bases between them. The V gene's germline CDR1 is LGHNA and CDR2 YNFKEQ. The CDR3 DNA is TGTGCCAGCAGCCAAGACAGTAGGGCGCGAGCTTTCTTT. Protein sequence: CASSQDSRARAFF.

This clonotype was seen a few times. The CDR3 sequence is CASSLDSLAGELFF. The CDR3 DNA reads TGCGCCAGCAGCTTGGACTCCCTCGCCGGGGAGCTGTTTTTT. The genes are TRBV5-1 and TRBJ2-2; D gene unclear. Deletions cut 0 bases from V and 6 bases from J, with 9 bases between. Germline V CDR1 and CDR2: SGHRS, YFSETQ. This CDR3 comprises 14 residues.

This clonotype was recorded a few times. The genes are TRBV5-5 and TRBJ2-3; D perhaps matches TRBD1 (5 bases). V lost 0 bases, J lost 4 bases, and 12 bases lay in between. CDR1 is SGHKS, CDR2 YYEKEE, per germline (reference sequence). The CDR3 sequence is 15 residues long. The CDR3 nucleotides are TGTGCCAGCAGCTTGGGGGGTCCCAGGGCAGATACGCAGTATTTT. This codes for CASSLGGPRADTQYF.

This clonotype was counted a few times. J is TRBJ2-1 and V is TRBV29-1; D possibly corresponds to TRBD1 (6 bases). The CDR3 length is 13 residues. The ends were cut back, 6 bases at V and 0 bases at J, with 9 bases in the middle. Germline CDR1 reads SQVTM; CDR2 reads ANQGSEA. CDR3 bases: TGCAGCGTCACGGACAGCTCCTACAATGAGCAGTTCTTC. Protein product: CSVTDSSYNEQFF.

The chain joins TRBV9 to TRBJ2-2; D gene uncertain. V lost 2 bases and J 2 bases, leaving 7 bases between the germline ends. The CDR3 contains 14 residues. CDR1 SGDLS and CDR2 YYNGEE come from the germline V gene. The CDR3 is CASSVTTNTGELFF. The CDR3 bases are TGTGCCAGCAGCGTTACCACAAACACCGGGGAGCTGTTTTTT.

This clonotype was counted ten times or more. V and J are TRBV5-1 and TRBJ2-5; 8 bases are a match to TRBD1. Germline V gene sequence: CDR1 SGHRS, CDR2 YFSETQ. Unmatched junction bases numbered 3, after V lost 4 bases and J lost 4 bases. This CDR3 is 13 amino acids long. CDR3 sequence (DNA): TGCGCCAGCAGCCTACAGGGGGGAGAGACCCAGTACTTC. It specifies CASSLQGGETQYF.

The table lists this clonotype with a count of one. The chain employs TRBV6-2 or TRBV6-3 and TRBJ2-1, with D possibly called TRBD1 or TRBD2 (5 bases each). The V end lost 6 bases, the J end lost 9 bases, and 12 bases lay between the germline ends. The germline gives CDR1 MNHEY, CDR2 SVGEGT. The CDR3 spans 12 residues. The DNA for the CDR3 is TGTGCCAGCAGGCCGGGACGGGGTGAGCAGTTCTTC. This sequence encodes CASRPGRGEQFF.

The J gene is TRBJ2-3, the V gene TRBV12-3 or TRBV12-4; unclear D gene. V lost 7 bases to trimming and J lost 5 bases, with 7 bases between them. The CDR3 is made up of 11 amino acids. The CDR3 DNA is TGTGCCAGCACCTTCGGAGATACGCAGTATTTT. This codes for CASTFGDTQYF.

This clonotype was seen only a few times. The CDR3 loop is CASSWDYLYEQYV. The CDR3 nucleotides are TGTGCCAGCAGTTGGGACTACCTCTACGAGCAGTACGTC. The chain links TRBV6-1 to TRBJ2-7; 7 bases map to TRBD2. Trimming took 5 bases from V and 3 from J; bases not matched to a gene: 4. Germline CDR1 reads MNHNS; CDR2 reads SASEGT. This CDR3 has 13 residues.

This chain uses TRBV10-2 with TRBJ2-6; D is unclear. V lost 2 bases and J lost 0, with 11 bases in between. The CDR3 consists of 17 residues. CDR1 is WSHSY and CDR2 is SAAADI in the germline V gene. The CDR3 DNA is TGCGCCAGCAGTGAGCACCCTGGAAGCTCTGGGGCCAACGTCCTGACTTTC. It translates to CASSEHPGSSGANVLTF.

This clonotype was counted at least ten times. The chain recombines TRBV12-3 or TRBV12-4 with TRBJ2-7; 7 bases fit TRBD1. The CDR3 spans 15 residues. The V and J ends lost 4 bases and 4 bases, in that order; junction bases with no gene match: 10. The CDR3, as DNA: TGTGCCAGCAGTTCGAGGTCCAGGGGGTTTTACGAGCAGTACTTC. It translates to CASSSRSRGFYEQYF.

The V call is TRBV27, the J call TRBJ2-5, with unresolved D. This CDR3 is built from 15 residues. Germline CDR1 is MNHEY and CDR2 is SMNVEV (reference sequence). V lost 4 bases and J 1 base, leaving 13 bases between the germline ends. The CDR3 nucleotides are TGTGCCAGCAGTTCGATTTCGGCATTCCAAGAGACCCAGTACTTC. This encodes CASSSISAFQETQYF.

The chain is built from TRBV7-2 and TRBJ2-1, with D unclear. The germline V gene has CDR1 SGHTA and CDR2 FQGNSA. This CDR3 region has 14 residues. The V gene lost 0 bases and the J gene lost 8 bases, with 11 bases spanning the gap. The CDR3 sequence is CASSLAWPTDEQFF. In DNA, the CDR3 is TGTGCCAGCAGCTTAGCATGGCCCACGGATGAGCAGTTCTTC.

This clonotype turned up a few times. The V and J genes are TRBV5-8 and TRBJ2-1; 11 bases are shared with TRBD1. Germline CDR1 SGHTS, CDR2 YDEGEE. Trimming at V came to 9 bases and at J to 6 bases, leaving 14 bases not matched to a gene. The CDR3 is 16 amino acids. The CDR3 region has the DNA TGTGCCACCCTTTTTCCCGGGACAGGGGGTCTCAATGAGCAGTTCTTC. This sequence encodes CATLFPGTGGLNEQFF.